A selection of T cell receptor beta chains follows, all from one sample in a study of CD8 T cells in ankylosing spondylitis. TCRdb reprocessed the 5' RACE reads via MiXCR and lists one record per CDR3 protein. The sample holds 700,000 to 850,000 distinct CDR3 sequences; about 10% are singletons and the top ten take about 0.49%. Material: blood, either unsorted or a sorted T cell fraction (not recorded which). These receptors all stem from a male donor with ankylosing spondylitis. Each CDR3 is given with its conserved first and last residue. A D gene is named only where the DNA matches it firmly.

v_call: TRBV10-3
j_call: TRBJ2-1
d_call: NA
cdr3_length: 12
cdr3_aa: CAISEVVNEQFF

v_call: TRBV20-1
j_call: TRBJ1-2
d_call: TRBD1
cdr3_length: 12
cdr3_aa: CSAGTAGYGYTF

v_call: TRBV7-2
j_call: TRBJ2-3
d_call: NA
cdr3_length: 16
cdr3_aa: CASSPWGGGTTDTQYF

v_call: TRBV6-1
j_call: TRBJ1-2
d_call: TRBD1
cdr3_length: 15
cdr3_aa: CASNRGQGIFYGYTF

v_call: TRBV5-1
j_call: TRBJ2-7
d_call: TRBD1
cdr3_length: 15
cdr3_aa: CASSSQGRLTYEQYF

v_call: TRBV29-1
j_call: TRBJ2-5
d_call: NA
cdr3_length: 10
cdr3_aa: CSVWQETQYF

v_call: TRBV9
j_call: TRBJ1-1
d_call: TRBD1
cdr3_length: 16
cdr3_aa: CASSVGDREWNTEAFF

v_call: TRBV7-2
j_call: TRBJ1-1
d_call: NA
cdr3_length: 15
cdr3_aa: CASSLGGRMNTEAFF

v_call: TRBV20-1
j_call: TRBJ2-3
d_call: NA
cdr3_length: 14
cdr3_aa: CSARVGATTDTQYF

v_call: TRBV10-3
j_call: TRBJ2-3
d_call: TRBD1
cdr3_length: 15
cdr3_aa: CAISAEGAPPDTQYF

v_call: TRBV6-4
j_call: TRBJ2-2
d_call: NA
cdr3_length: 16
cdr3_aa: CASSDLGGRNTGELFF

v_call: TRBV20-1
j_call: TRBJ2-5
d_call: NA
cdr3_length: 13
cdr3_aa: CSAREDGNGAQYF

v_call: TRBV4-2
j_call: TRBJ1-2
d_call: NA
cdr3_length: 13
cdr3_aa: CASSTDRPAGYTF

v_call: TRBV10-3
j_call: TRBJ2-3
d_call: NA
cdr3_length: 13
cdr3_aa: CAISESSHLLGPF

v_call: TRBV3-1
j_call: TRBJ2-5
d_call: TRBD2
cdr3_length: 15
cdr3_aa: CASSPGLALQETQYF

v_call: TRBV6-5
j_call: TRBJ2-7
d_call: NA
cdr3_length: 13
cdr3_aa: CASSSATNGWQYF

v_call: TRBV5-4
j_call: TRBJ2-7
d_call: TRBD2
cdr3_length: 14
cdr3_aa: CASSQRTSQREQYF

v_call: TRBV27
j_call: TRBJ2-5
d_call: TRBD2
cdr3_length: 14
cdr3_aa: CASSFGGRRPTQYF

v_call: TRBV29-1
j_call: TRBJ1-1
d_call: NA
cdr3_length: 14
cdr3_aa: CSVEDLSLGGVAFF

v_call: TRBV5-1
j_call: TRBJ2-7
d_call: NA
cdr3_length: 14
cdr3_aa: CASSGGTDAYEQYF

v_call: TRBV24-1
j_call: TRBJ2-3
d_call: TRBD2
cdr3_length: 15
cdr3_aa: CATSDSEEERGTQYF

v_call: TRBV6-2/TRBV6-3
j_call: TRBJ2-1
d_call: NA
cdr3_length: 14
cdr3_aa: CASSPYGTYNEQFF

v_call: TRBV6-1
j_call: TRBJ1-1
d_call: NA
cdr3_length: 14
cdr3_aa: CASSESRGYGEAFF

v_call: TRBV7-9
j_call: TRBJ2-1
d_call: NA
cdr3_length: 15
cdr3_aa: CASSFLGGGYNEQFF

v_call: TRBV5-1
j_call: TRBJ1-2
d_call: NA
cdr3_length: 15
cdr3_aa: CASSLDALHGEGYTF

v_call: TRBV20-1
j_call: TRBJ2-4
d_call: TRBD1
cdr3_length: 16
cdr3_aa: CSARERRPGTGDIQYF